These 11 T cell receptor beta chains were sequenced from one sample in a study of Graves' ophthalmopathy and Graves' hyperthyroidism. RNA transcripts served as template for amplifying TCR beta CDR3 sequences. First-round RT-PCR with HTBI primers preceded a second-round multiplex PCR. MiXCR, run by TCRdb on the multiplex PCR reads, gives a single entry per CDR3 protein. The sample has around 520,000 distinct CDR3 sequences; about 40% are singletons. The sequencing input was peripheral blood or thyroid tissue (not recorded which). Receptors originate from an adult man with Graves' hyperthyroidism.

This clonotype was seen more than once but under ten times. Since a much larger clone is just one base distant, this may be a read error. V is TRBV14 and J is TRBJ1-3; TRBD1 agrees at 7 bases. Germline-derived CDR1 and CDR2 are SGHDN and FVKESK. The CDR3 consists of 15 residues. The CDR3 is CASSQLQGTGDTIYF. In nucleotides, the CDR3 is TGTGCCAGCAGCCAACTACAGGGGACTGGAGACACCATATATTTT.

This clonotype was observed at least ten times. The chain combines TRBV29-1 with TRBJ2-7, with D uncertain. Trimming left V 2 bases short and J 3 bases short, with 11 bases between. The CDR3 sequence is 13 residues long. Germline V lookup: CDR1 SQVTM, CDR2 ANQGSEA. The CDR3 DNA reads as TGCAGCGTTGAATCGGAAGGGATCTACGAGCAGTACTTC. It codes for CSVESEGIYEQYF.

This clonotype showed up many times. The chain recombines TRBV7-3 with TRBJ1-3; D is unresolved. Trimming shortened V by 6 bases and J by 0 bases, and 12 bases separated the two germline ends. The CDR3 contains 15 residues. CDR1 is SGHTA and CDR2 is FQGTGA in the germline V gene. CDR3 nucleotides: TGTGCCAGCAGACAAGAGGTAAACTCTGGAAACACCATATATTTT. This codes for CASRQEVNSGNTIYF.

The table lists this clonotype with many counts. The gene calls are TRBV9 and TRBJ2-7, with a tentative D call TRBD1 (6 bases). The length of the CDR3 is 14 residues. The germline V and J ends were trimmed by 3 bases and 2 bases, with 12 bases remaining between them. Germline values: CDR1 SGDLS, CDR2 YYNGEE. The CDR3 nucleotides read TGTGCCAGCAGCGCCGGACAGATCCCCTACGAGCAGTACTTC. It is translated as CASSAGQIPYEQYF.

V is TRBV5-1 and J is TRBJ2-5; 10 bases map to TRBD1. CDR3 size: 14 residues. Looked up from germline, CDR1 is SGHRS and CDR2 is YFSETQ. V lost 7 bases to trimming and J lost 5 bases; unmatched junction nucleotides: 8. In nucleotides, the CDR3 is TGCGCCAGCCGATCGGGACAGGGGATGGAGACCCAGTACTTC. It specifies CASRSGQGMETQYF.

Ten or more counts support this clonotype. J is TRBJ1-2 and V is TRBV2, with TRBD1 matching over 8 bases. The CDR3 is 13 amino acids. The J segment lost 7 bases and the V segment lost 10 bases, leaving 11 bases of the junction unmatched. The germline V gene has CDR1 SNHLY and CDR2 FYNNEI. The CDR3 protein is CATLTGGAAGYTF. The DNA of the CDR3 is TGTGCCACCCTAACAGGGGGAGCTGCTGGCTACACCTTC.

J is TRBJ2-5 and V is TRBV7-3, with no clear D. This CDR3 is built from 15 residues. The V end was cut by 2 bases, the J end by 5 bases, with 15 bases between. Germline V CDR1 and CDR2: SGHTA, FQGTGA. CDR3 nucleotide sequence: TGTGCCAGCAGCTTATTCCGGCGAGTTCGGGAGACCCAGTACTTC. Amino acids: CASSLFRRVRETQYF.

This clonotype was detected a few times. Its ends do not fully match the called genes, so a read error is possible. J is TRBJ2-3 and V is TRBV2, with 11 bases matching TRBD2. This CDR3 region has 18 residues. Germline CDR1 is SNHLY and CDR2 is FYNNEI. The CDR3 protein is CATSETSGTFGSTDTQYF. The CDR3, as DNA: TGTGCCACCAGTGAGACTAGCGGGACTTTCGGTTCGACAGATACGCAGTATTTT.

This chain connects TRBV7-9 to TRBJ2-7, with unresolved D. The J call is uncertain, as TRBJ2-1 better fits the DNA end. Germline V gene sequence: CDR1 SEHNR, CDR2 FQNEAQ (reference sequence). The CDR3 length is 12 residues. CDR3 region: CASSLDWNEQFF. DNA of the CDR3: TGTGCCAGCAGCCTCGACTGGAATGAGCAGTTCTTC.

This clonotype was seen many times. The CDR3 DNA reads as TGTGCCAGCAGTGGACAGGGGGCAGGCGAGCAGTACTTC. Translated, it gives CASSGQGAGEQYF. V is TRBV2 and J is TRBJ2-7; 10 bases are shared with TRBD1. The V gene end was trimmed by 4 bases and the J gene end by 6 bases; junction bases not matched to a gene: 3. The CDR3 totals 13 residues. From germline, CDR1 is SNHLY and CDR2 FYNNEI.

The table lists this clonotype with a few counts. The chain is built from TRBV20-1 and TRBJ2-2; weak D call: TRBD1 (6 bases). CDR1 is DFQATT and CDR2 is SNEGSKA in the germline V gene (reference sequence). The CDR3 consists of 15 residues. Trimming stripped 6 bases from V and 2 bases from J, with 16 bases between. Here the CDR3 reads CSAKNRVSNTGELFF. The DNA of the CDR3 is TGCAGTGCAAAAAACAGGGTATCTAACACCGGGGAGCTGTTTTTT.